This TCR beta chain originates from a study of shared clonotypes between healthy human individuals. Per the germline V gene, CDR1 is SGHTA and CDR2 is FQGNSA. V gave up 5 bases and J gave up 0 bases, with 7 bases separating them. The CDR3 consists of 13 residues. The method was immunoSEQ multiplex PCR; TCRdb's version includes in-frame clones alone and lacks a portion of them. The top ten clones hold around 11% of a sample with roughly 500,000 clones, 78% of them seen once. The donors were all Caucasian adults (living in Nashville, Tennessee). The receptor was derived from a woman between 35 and 50 years old in good health. Some clones in this sample may be carry-over from other donors' samples. The sample comprised PBMCs. V gene TRBV7-2 combines with J gene TRBJ2-5; no reliable D call. The CDR3 nucleotides read TGTGCCAGCAGCATAAGACACCAAGAGACCCAGTACTTC. This encodes CASSIRHQETQYF.